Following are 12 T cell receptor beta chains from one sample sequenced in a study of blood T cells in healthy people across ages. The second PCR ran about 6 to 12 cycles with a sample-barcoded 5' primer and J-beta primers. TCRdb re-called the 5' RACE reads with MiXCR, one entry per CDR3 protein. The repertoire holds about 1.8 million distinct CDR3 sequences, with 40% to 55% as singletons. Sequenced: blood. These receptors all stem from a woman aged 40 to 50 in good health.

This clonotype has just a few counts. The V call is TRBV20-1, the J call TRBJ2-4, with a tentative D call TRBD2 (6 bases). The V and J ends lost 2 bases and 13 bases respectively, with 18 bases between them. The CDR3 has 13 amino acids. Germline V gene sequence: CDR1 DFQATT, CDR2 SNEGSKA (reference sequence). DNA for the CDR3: TGCAGTGCTAGATCCGGGACTCTCATAGGGCAGTACTTC. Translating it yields CSARSGTLIGQYF.

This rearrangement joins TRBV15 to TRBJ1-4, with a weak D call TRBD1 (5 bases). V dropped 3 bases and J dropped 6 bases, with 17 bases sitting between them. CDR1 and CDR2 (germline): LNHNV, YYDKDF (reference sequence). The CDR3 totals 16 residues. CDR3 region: CATSSNTGGGDEKLFF. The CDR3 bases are TGTGCCACCAGCAGCAACACCGGCGGGGGAGATGAAAAACTGTTTTTT.

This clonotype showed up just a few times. As DNA, the CDR3 is TGTGCCAGCAACCCGACTAGCGGGGCTGAGACCCAGTACTTC. Amino acids: CASNPTSGAETQYF. The rearrangement uses TRBV2 and TRBJ2-5; TRBD2 aligns across 11 bases. Germline CDR1 and CDR2: SNHLY and FYNNEI. This CDR3 has 14 residues. With V trimmed by 7 bases and J by 5 bases, 6 bases remained unmatched.

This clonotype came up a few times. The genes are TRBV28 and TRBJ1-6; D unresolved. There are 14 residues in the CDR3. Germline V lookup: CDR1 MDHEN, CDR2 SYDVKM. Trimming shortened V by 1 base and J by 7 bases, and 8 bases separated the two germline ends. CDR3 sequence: CASSLYAVNSPLHF. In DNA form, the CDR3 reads TGTGCCAGCAGTTTATACGCAGTAAATTCACCCCTCCACTTT.

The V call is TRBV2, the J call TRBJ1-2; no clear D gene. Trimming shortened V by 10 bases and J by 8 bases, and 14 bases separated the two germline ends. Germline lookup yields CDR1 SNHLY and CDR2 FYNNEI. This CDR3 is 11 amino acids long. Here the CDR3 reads CATHEGWGYTF. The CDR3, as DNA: TGTGCCACCCACGAAGGTTGGGGCTACACCTTC.

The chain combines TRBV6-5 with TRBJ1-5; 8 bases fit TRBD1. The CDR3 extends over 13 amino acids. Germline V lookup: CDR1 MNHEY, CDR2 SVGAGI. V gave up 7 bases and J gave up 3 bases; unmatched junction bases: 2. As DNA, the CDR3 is TGTGCCAGCACCCAGGGGGCCAATCAGCCCCAGCATTTT. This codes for CASTQGANQPQHF.

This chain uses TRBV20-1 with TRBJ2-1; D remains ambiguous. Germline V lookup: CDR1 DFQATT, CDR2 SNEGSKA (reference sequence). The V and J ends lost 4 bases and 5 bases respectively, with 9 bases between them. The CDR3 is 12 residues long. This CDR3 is CSAITANNEQFF. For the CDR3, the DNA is TGCAGTGCTATAACAGCGAACAATGAGCAGTTCTTC.

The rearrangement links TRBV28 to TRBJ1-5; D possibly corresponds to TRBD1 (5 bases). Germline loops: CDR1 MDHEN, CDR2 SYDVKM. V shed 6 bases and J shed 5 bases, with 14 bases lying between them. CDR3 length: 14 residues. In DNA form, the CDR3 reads TGTGCCAGCAGCAACCGGGACTGGCATCAGCCCCAGCATTTT. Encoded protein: CASSNRDWHQPQHF.

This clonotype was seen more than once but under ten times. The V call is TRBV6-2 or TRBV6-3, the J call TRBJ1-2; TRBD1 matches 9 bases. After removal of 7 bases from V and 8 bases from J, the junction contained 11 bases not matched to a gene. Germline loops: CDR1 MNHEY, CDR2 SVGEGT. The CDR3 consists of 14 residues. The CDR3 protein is CASIIPGQGRGYTF. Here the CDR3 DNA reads TGTGCCAGCATCATACCGGGACAGGGCCGCGGCTACACCTTC.

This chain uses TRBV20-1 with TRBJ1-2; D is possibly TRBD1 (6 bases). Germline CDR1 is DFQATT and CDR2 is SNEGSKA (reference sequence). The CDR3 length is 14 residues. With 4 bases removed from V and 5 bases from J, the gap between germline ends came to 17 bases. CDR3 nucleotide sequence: TGCAGTGCTACGTCTTACAGGGAAGGATATGGCTACACCTTC. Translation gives CSATSYREGYGYTF.

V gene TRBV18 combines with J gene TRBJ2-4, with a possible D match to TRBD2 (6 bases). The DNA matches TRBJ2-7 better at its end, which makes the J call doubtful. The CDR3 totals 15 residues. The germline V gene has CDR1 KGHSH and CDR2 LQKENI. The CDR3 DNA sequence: TGTGCCAGCTCACCACCGGGAGGAGTAAGCTACGAGCAGTACTTC. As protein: CASSPPGGVSYEQYF.

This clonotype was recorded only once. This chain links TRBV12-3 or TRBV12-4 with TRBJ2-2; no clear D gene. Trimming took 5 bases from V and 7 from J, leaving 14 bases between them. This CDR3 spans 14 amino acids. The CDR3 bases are TGTGCCAGCAGTGGGCCGGCTAGAAGCGGGGAGCTGTTTTTT. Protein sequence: CASSGPARSGELFF.